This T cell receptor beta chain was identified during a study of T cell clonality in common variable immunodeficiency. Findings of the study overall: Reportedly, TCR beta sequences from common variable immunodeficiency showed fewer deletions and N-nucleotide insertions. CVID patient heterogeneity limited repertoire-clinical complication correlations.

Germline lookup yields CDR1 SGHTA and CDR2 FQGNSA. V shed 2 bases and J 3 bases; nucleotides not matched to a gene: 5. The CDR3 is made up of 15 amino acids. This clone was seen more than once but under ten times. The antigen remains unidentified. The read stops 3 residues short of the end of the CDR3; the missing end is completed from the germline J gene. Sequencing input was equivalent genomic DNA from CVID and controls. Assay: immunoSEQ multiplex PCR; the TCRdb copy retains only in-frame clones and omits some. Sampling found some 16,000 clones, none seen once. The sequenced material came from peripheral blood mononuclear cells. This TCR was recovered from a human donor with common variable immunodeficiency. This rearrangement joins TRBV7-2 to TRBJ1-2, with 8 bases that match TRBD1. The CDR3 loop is CASSLTGGFDYGYTF. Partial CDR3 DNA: TGTGCCAGCAGCTTAACAGGGGGATTTGACTATGGC.